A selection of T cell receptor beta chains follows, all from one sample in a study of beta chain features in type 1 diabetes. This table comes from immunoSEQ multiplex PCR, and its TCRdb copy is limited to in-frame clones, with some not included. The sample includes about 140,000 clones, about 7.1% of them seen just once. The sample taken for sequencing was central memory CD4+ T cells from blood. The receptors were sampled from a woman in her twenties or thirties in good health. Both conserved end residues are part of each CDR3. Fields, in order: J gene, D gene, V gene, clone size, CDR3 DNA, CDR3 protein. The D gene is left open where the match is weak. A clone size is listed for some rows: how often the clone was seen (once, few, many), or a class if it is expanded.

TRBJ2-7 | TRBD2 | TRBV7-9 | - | TGTGCCAGCAGCCGACTTAGCGGGGGAGCCTACGAGCAGTACTTC | CASSRLSGGAYEQYF
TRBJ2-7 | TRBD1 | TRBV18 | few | TGTGCCAGCTCCTCCGGGACAGGGGCCATCGAGCAGTACTTC | CASSSGTGAIEQYF
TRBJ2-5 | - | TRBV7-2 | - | TGTGCCAGCAGCTTAGGACAGACTTATCAAGAGACCCAGTACTTC | CASSLGQTYQETQYF
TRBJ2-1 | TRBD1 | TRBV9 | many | TGTGCCAGCAGCGTAGGGGTCGTGACAGGGGTCTACAATGAGCAGTTCTTC | CASSVGVVTGVYNEQFF
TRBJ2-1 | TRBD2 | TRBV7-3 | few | TGTGCCAGCAGCTTGTTCTCCAGCGGGGGGGCGGGGAATGAGCAGTTCTTC | CASSLFSSGGAGNEQFF
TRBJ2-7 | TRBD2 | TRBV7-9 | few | TGTGCCAGCAGCTTAGTAAGCGGGAGCTCCTACGAGCAGTACTTC | CASSLVSGSSYEQYF
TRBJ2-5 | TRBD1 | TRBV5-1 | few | TGCGCCAGCAGCTCTACAGGGGGCCTCCAAGAGACCCAGTACTTC | CASSSTGGLQETQYF
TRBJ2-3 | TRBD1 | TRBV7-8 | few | TGTGCCAGCAGCCCAGTTCGGGGACAGGGGACGCCCATCGGTACGCAGTATTTT | CASSPVRGQGTPIGTQYF
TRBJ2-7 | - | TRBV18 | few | TGTGCCAGCTCACCTGGACAGTACCCCTCCTACGAGCAGTACTTC | CASSPGQYPSYEQYF
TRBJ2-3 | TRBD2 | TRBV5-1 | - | TGCGCCAGCAGAGCTGGACTAGCGACAGATACGCAGTATTTT | CASRAGLATDTQYF
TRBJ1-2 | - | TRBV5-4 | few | TGTGCCAGCAGCTTCAGGGTGGCAGAAGTCTATGGCTACACCTTC | CASSFRVAEVYGYTF
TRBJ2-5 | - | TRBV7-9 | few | TGTGCCAGCAGCTTAAACGGGATAGACGGAGAGACCCAGTACTTC | CASSLNGIDGETQYF
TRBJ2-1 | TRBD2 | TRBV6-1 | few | TGTGCCACCCGAGTCGAAGCGGGAGTCTACAATGAGCAGTTCTTC | CATRVEAGVYNEQFF
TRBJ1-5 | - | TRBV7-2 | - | TGTGCCAGCAGAGCGACTAATGGCAATCAGCCCCAGCATTTT | CASRATNGNQPQHF
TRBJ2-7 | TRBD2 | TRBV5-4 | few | TGTGCCAGCAGCTTGCCCGGGACTAACTACGAGCAGTACTTC | CASSLPGTNYEQYF
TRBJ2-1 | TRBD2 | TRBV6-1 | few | TGTGCCAGCAGTGGCCTAGCGGGAGTGGGTAATGAGCAGTTCTTC | CASSGLAGVGNEQFF
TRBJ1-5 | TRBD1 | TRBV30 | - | TGTGCCTGGAGTCATATTACAGGGGTGGGTCAGCCCCAGCATTTT | CAWSHITGVGQPQHF
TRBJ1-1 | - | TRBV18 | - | TGTGCCAGCTCACCGGGGGCAGGGGAGACTGAAGCTTTCTTT | CASSPGAGETEAFF
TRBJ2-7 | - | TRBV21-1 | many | TGTGCCAGCAGCAGGGGGGAGTACTTC | CASSRGEYF
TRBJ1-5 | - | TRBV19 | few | TGTGCCAGTAGTATAGACGGGAATGCATATCAGCCCCAGCATTTT | CASSIDGNAYQPQHF
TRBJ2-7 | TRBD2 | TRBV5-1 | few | TGCGCCAGCAGCTCCGGGGGGGGTGGCAGCTCCTACGAGCAGTACTTC | CASSSGGGGSSYEQYF
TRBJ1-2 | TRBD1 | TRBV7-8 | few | TGTGCCAGCAGCTTAGAGGGACAGGGTGTTGGCTACACCTTC | CASSLEGQGVGYTF
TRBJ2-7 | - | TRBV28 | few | TGTGCCAGCAGCCCTAACTACGAGCAGTACTTC | CASSPNYEQYF
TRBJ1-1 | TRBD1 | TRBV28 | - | TGTGCCAGCAGGCTAGGACAGGGCGGCACTGAAGCTTTCTTT | CASRLGQGGTEAFF
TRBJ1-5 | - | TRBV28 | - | TGTGCCAGCAGTTTGGGGGGGAGCAATCAGCCCCAGCATTTT | CASSLGGSNQPQHF
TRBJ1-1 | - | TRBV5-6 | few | TGTGCCAGCAGCTTGGTTGGCGGTAACACTGAAGCTTTCTTT | CASSLVGGNTEAFF
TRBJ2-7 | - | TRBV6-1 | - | TGTGCCACTGTCGGTAACTCCTACGAGCAGTACTTC | CATVGNSYEQYF
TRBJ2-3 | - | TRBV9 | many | TGTGCCAGCAGCCCTGACAGCGCCGCAGATACGCAGTATTTT | CASSPDSAADTQYF
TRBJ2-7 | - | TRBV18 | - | TGTGCCAGCTCTCGGGACACCCACTCCTACGAGCAGTACTTC | CASSRDTHSYEQYF
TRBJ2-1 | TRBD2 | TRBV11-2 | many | TGTGCCAGCAGCTTAGTAGGTAGCGGGAGGACCGATGAGCAGTTCTTC | CASSLVGSGRTDEQFF
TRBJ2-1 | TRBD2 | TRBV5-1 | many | TGCGCCAGCAGCTTGCTTGCGGGGGGCTACAATGAGCAGTTCTTC | CASSLLAGGYNEQFF
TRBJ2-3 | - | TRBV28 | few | TGTGCCAGCAGTTTATCCCTCGGACGCCTGGGACTGGATCGAGATACGCAGTATTTT | CASSLSLGRLGLDRDTQYF
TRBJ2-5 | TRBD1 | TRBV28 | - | TGTGCCAGCAGGTCTTGGGGGGACAGGGGGGATGAGACCCAGTACTTC | CASRSWGDRGDETQYF
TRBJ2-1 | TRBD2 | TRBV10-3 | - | TGTGCCATCAGTGAAACAGCGGGAGGGCCCAATGAGCAGTTCTTC | CAISETAGGPNEQFF
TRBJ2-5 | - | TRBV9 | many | TGTGCCAGCAGCGCGGGTGGCAGGGTGGCCCAAGAGACCCAGTACTTC | CASSAGGRVAQETQYF
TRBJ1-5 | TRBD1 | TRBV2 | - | TGTGCCACCGGACAGGAAATAGAACAGCCCCAGCATTTT | CATGQEIEQPQHF
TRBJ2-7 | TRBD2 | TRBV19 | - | TGTGCCAGTAGTCTGGGGGGGTATTCCTACGAGCAGTACTTC | CASSLGGYSYEQYF
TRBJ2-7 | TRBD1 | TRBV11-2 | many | TGTGCCAGCAGCCGGGACAGGGACGAGCAGTACTTC | CASSRDRDEQYF
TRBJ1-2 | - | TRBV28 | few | TGTGCCAGCAGGGGGCGCGACTATGGCTACACCTTC | CASRGRDYGYTF
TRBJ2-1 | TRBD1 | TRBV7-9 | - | TGTGCCAGCAGCTTGGGACAGGGGTTTAATGAGCAGTTCTTC | CASSLGQGFNEQFF
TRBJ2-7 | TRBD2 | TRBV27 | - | TGTGCCAGCAGTCCGACTAGCGGGAAGGGCGAGCAGTACTTC | CASSPTSGKGEQYF